One and the same sample provided the 28 T cell receptor beta chains below, sequenced in a study of radiation and T cells in renal cell carcinoma (TCRdb year 2020). The receptor library was made with the immunoSEQ multiplex PCR assay. Sourced from immuneACCESS, this table was stored by TCRdb with only in-frame sequences that have V and J called. A share of the clones is absent; for the studies checked, an unresolved V gene accounts for under half, and the remainder has no known explanation. In this sample the table shows some 21,000 clones, around half of which occur a single time. Jointly, the top ten make up approximately 21% of the sample. The time point tag for this specimen amounts to: tumor resected at nephrectomy. The sample's treatment or condition, from its label and the paper: treatment-naive control, cytoreductive nephrectomy. The sample consisted of tumor tissue, taken from a patient whose treatment was nephrectomy without radiotherapy. These receptors all stem from a human donor with renal cell carcinoma.

This clone was observed a few times. The V call is TRBV5-6, the J call TRBJ2-2; D might be TRBD2 (5 bases). With 7 bases removed from V and 4 bases from J, the gap between germline ends came to 14 bases. Germline CDR1 is SGHDT and CDR2 is YYEEEE. CDR3 length equals 14 residues. CDR3 coding DNA: TGTGCCAGCTGGATACGGGGTAGCACCGGGGAGCTGTTTTTT. Translated, it gives CASWIRGSTGELFF.

V is TRBV7-2 and J is TRBJ2-7; D is ambiguous. V lost 5 bases and J lost 4, with 9 bases in between. The CDR3 is 12 amino acids. Germline assignment: CDR1 SGHTA and CDR2 FQGNSA. CDR3 nucleotides: TGTGCCAGCAGCCCCCAGGCTTACGAGCAGTACTTC. It is translated as CASSPQAYEQYF.

The gene calls are TRBV6-9 and TRBJ2-1, with 10 positions matching TRBD2. Trimming cost V 7 bases and J 2 bases; bases outside gene matches: 5. The CDR3 is made up of 15 amino acids. CDR1 MNHGY and CDR2 SVAAGI come from the germline V gene. The CDR3 region has the DNA TGTGCCAGCACCCCAGCGGGGGGGCCCTACAATGAGCAGTTCTTC. Its protein is CASTPAGGPYNEQFF.

The gene calls are TRBV6-5 and TRBJ1-2, with a weak D call TRBD1 (6 bases). Trimming cost V 10 bases and J 3 bases, with 15 bases left between them. The CDR3 is made up of 13 amino acids. CDR1 is MNHEY and CDR2 is SVGAGI in the germline V gene. CDR3 nucleotides: TGTGCCACCTCTCAACAGGGAGACTATGGCTACACCTTC. Translated: CATSQQGDYGYTF.

This clone occurred a few times. This CDR3 is CASSLEGATGNTIYF. The CDR3 coding sequence is TGCGCCAGCAGCTTGGAGGGGGCGACTGGAAACACCATATATTTT. The J gene is TRBJ1-3, the V gene TRBV5-1; TRBD1 matches at 7 bases. This CDR3 is 15 amino acids long. The junction had 2 bases not matched to a gene; V was cut back by 0 bases and J by 2 bases. CDR1 SGHRS and CDR2 YFSETQ come from the germline V gene.

In its sample, this clone is medium-sized. The chain joins TRBV2 to TRBJ1-3, with a tentative D call TRBD1 (5 bases). This CDR3 spans 17 amino acids. V dropped 2 bases and J dropped 0 bases, with 14 bases sitting between them. The germline gives CDR1 SNHLY, CDR2 FYNNEI. The CDR3 protein is CASSEWGGENSGNTIYF. The CDR3 nucleotides read TGTGCCAGCAGTGAATGGGGGGGGGAGAACTCTGGAAACACCATATATTTT.

The chain has TRBV29-1 and TRBJ1-1; the match to TRBD1 covers 8 bases. Germline V gives CDR1 SQVTM, CDR2 ANQGSEA. This CDR3 has 14 amino acids. The junction had 10 bases not matched to a gene; V was cut back by 6 bases and J by 4 bases. CDR3 bases: TGCAGCGTCGAGCCGGGACAGGCGTTCACTGAAGCTTTCTTT. It specifies CSVEPGQAFTEAFF.

This chain joins TRBV7-2 and TRBJ2-3; D is perhaps TRBD2 (6 bases). CDR1 is SGHTA and CDR2 is FQGNSA in the germline V gene. The CDR3 consists of 15 residues. Trimming took 1 base from V and 2 from J, leaving 10 bases between them. CDR3 protein: CASSLVAGLTDTQYF. DNA of the CDR3: TGTGCCAGCAGCTTAGTGGCGGGGCTCACAGATACGCAGTATTTT.

The count of this clone is one. This chain uses TRBV6-5 with TRBJ1-2; no clear D gene. Germline V gene data show CDR1 as MNHEY and CDR2 as SVGAGI. CDR3 size: 13 residues. Trimming cost V 5 bases and J 2 bases, with 9 bases left between them. Here the CDR3 reads CASSLYLNYGYTF. The CDR3 nucleotides are TGTGCCAGCAGTCTTTACCTAAACTATGGCTACACCTTC.

The V and J genes are TRBV30 and TRBJ1-5; D unclear. The germline V gene encodes CDR1 GTSNPN and CDR2 SVGIG (reference sequence). V shed 0 bases and J shed 7 bases, with 10 bases lying between them. This CDR3 region has 13 residues. CDR3 protein: CAWSVSQLQPQHF. The CDR3 DNA reads TGTGCCTGGAGTGTATCCCAGCTGCAGCCCCAGCATTTT.

The V call is TRBV2, the J call TRBJ2-1, with 10 bases identical to TRBD1. V gave up 6 bases and J gave up 6 bases; unmatched junction bases: 5. Germline CDR1 and CDR2: SNHLY and FYNNEI. The CDR3 covers 14 residues. CDR3 nucleotides: TGTGCCAGCAGCCCCGGGACAGGGGTCAATGAGCAGTTCTTC. Protein product: CASSPGTGVNEQFF. Based on the CDR3 plus reference TRBV2 and TRBJ2-1, the full variable domain is EPEVTQTPSHQVTQMGQEVILRCVPISNHLYFYWYRQILGQKVEFLVSFYNNEISEKSEIFDDQFSVERPDGSNFTLKIRSTKLEDSAMYFCASSPGTGVNEQFFGPGTRLTVL.

The chain carries TRBV5-1 and TRBJ2-4; D gene ambiguous. V gave up 1 base and J gave up 8 bases, with 13 bases separating them. This CDR3 spans 14 amino acids. Per the germline V gene, CDR1 is SGHRS and CDR2 is YFSETQ. This chain's CDR3 is CASSLYLGADIQYF. The CDR3, as DNA: TGCGCCAGCAGCTTGTATCTAGGAGCAGACATTCAGTACTTC.

This clone has a handful of counts. The rearrangement joins TRBV30 to TRBJ1-5; D may be TRBD1 (5 bases). Germline values: CDR1 GTSNPN, CDR2 SVGIG (reference sequence). This CDR3 contains 15 residues. V was clipped by 5 bases and J by 4 bases, with 18 bases between them. The CDR3 sequence is CAWGSRDLWNQPQHF. The CDR3 coding sequence is TGTGCCTGGGGCAGCCGGGACCTATGGAATCAGCCCCAGCATTTT.

The J gene is TRBJ1-5, the V gene TRBV6-5, with 11 bases fitting TRBD1. Per the germline V gene, CDR1 is MNHEY and CDR2 is SVGAGI. The CDR3 is 15 amino acids. V lost 6 bases, J lost 9 bases, and 10 bases stayed unmatched. The CDR3 is CASSYRGTGGSPQHF. The CDR3 DNA reads as TGTGCCAGCAGCTACCGCGGGACAGGGGGTTCGCCCCAGCATTTT.

The chain is built from TRBV27 and TRBJ2-7; perhaps TRBD2 as D (5 bases). V gave up 8 bases and J gave up 5 bases, with 10 bases separating them. This CDR3 comprises 11 residues. CDR1 is MNHEY and CDR2 is SMNVEV in the germline V gene (reference sequence). This CDR3 is CASGSENEQYF. CDR3 nucleotides: TGTGCCAGCGGTAGCGAGAACGAGCAGTACTTC.

In its sample, this clone is medium-sized. The chain is built from TRBV5-1 and TRBJ2-2, with 12 bases identical to TRBD2. The CDR3 length is 16 residues. Trimming cost V 7 bases and J 6 bases; bases outside gene matches: 10. Germline CDR1 and CDR2: SGHRS and YFSETQ. The CDR3 spells CASEKTSGGQAGELFF. The DNA for the CDR3 is TGCGCCAGCGAAAAGACTAGCGGGGGACAAGCCGGGGAGCTGTTTTTT.

The chain combines TRBV30 with TRBJ2-2, with D perhaps matching TRBD1 (5 bases). Germline CDR1 GTSNPN, CDR2 SVGIG (reference sequence). V gave up 8 bases and J gave up 1 base, with 11 bases separating them. The CDR3 is made up of 13 amino acids. The CDR3: CASRTLNTGELFF. The CDR3 DNA is TGTGCCAGCAGGACACTGAACACCGGGGAGCTGTTTTTT.

V and J are TRBV5-6 and TRBJ2-1, with D possibly TRBD1 on 6 matching bases. Trimming removed 5 bases at V and 7 bases at J, with 10 bases between. The CDR3 extends over 12 amino acids. The germline V gene has CDR1 SGHDT and CDR2 YYEEEE. CDR3 in DNA: TGTGCCAGCAGTACAGGGTTTAATGAGCAGTTCTTC. Translation: CASSTGFNEQFF.

This clone has only one observation. J is TRBJ2-1 and V is TRBV7-8; TRBD2 agrees at 7 bases. Germline V lookup: CDR1 SGHVS, CDR2 FQNEAQ. The CDR3 runs to 17 residues. Germline trimming cut 1 base from V and 0 bases from J; bases unmatched to any gene: 6. CDR3 region: CASSLGLARLSYNEQFF. As DNA, the CDR3 is TGTGCCAGCAGCTTAGGACTAGCCCGCCTCTCCTACAATGAGCAGTTCTTC.

This clone showed up just a few times. This chain uses TRBV5-5 with TRBJ1-1; no clear D. The CDR3 is 16 residues long. The V gene lost 0 bases and the J gene lost 1 base, with 13 bases spanning the gap. Germline CDR1 reads SGHKS; CDR2 reads YYEKEE (reference sequence). Written as DNA, the CDR3 is TGTGCCAGCAGCTTGGGCCGGGCGGCAACGAACACTGAAGCTTTCTTT. It specifies CASSLGRAATNTEAFF.

The rearrangement joins TRBV7-2 to TRBJ2-5, with 8 bases aligning to TRBD2. Germline CDR1 is SGHTA and CDR2 is FQGNSA. J lost 1 base, V lost 7 bases, and 8 bases had no gene match. This CDR3 spans 15 amino acids. The CDR3 region is CASTVSGGTQETQYF. CDR3 DNA: TGTGCCAGCACCGTCAGCGGGGGCACCCAAGAGACCCAGTACTTC.

About this clone: The DNA is left out, because the CDR3 cannot be placed on it with certainty; the CDR3 is given as TCRdb lists it. The rearrangement joins TRBV27 to TRBJ2-7. In germline, CDR1 is MNHEY, CDR2 SMNVEV (reference sequence). The CDR3 is 12 residues long, ends included. This CDR3 is CASSSSLYEQYF.

The rearrangement joins TRBV6-6 to TRBJ1-2, with TRBD1 matching 8 bases. Germline loops: CDR1 MNHNY, CDR2 SVGAGI (reference sequence). The CDR3 spans 14 residues. J was trimmed by 8 bases and V by 5 bases; bases with no gene match: 10. The CDR3 protein is CASSNRGTTGGYTF. The DNA for the CDR3 is TGTGCCAGCAGTAACAGGGGGACCACGGGAGGCTACACCTTC.

This clone has just a few counts. The rearrangement uses TRBV7-2 and TRBJ2-4, with 9 nucleotides matching TRBD1. Unmatched junction bases numbered 7, after V lost 5 bases and J lost 5 bases. The germline gives CDR1 SGHTA, CDR2 FQGNSA. The length of the CDR3 is 15 residues. The CDR3 bases are TGTGCCAGCAGCGCCGCACAGGGGGCCCAAAACATTCAGTACTTC. It specifies CASSAAQGAQNIQYF.

The V gene is TRBV7-8, the J gene TRBJ2-7; a possible D gene is TRBD1 (5 bases). CDR3 size: 12 residues. The germline CDR1 and CDR2 sequences are SGHVS and FQNEAQ. Trimming took off 1 base at V and 6 bases at J, with 7 bases between the two ends. The CDR3 here is CASSLVRGEQYF. The DNA for the CDR3 is TGTGCCAGCAGCTTAGTTAGGGGCGAGCAGTACTTC.

J is TRBJ1-1 and V is TRBV5-6; TRBD1 is a possible D gene (6 bases). This CDR3 contains 15 residues. The V gene lost 0 bases and the J gene lost 2 bases, with 11 bases spanning the gap. The germline V gene encodes CDR1 SGHDT and CDR2 YYEEEE. The CDR3 is CASSLDRRGNTEAFF. The DNA of the CDR3 is TGTGCCAGCAGCTTGGATCGCAGGGGAAACACTGAAGCTTTCTTT.

The genes are TRBV6-5 and TRBJ1-5, with D possibly TRBD1 on 6 matching bases. Germline V gene sequence: CDR1 MNHEY, CDR2 SVGAGI. This CDR3 spans 15 amino acids. Trimming took 5 bases from V and 4 from J, leaving 15 bases between them. CDR3 sequence: CASSPVGGGNQPQHF. The CDR3 bases are TGTGCCAGCAGTCCCGTGGGGGGCGGGAATCAGCCCCAGCATTTT.

In DNA, the CDR3 is TGTGCCAGCAGTTACCCGCAGAACACTGAAGCTTTCTTT. This sequence encodes CASSYPQNTEAFF. The V gene is TRBV6-5, the J gene TRBJ1-1, with D unresolved. The CDR3 totals 13 residues. Per germline, CDR1 MNHEY and CDR2 SVGAGI. The V end was cut by 2 bases, the J end by 1 base, with 5 bases between.